One sample yielded the 20 T cell receptor beta chains listed below, sequenced in a study of T-cell memory formation after mild COVID-19. Each CDR3 protein is one row after TCRdb ran MiXCR on the 5' RACE reads. Of about 350,000 distinct CDR3 sequences listed, about 13% were seen once; the top ten hold 20% to 25%. The sample was PBMCs or a T cell subset sorted from them (not recorded which). The source is a man between 18 and 35 years old who had mild COVID-19 (a few samples of this study predate the infection). Cell type and time point are not known.

This clonotype has more than one count but fewer than ten. The V and J genes are TRBV10-3 and TRBJ1-5; D possibly corresponds to TRBD1 (5 bases). There are 14 residues in the CDR3. Deletions cut 2 bases from V and 5 bases from J, with 10 bases between. Germline V CDR1 and CDR2: ENHRY, SYGVKD. The CDR3 region is CAISESQGYQPQHF. In DNA, the CDR3 is TGTGCCATCAGTGAGAGTCAGGGTTATCAGCCCCAGCATTTT.

Only a few counts were recorded for this clonotype. This chain connects TRBV5-8 to TRBJ2-3; 8 nucleotides line up with TRBD1. The CDR3 consists of 15 residues. The germline CDR1 and CDR2 sequences are SGHTS and YDEGEE. The V segment lost 2 bases and the J segment 1 base; nucleotides outside the gene matches: 3. The CDR3 is CASSLLGQGTDTQYF. DNA of the CDR3: TGTGCCAGCAGCTTACTGGGACAGGGCACAGATACGCAGTATTTT.

There are a few counts of this clonotype. V gene TRBV7-2 combines with J gene TRBJ2-6; D perhaps matches TRBD1 (7 bases). Germline V gene lookup returns CDR1 SGHTA and CDR2 FQGNSA. V was pared by 5 bases and J by 2 bases, with 10 bases between. The CDR3 loop spans 15 amino acids. CDR3 residues: CASSAGQPGANVLTF. CDR3 sequence (DNA): TGTGCCAGCAGCGCGGGACAGCCTGGGGCCAACGTCCTGACTTTC.

This chain connects TRBV7-6 to TRBJ2-2; D is uncertain. CDR3 length equals 15 residues. Trimming pared 1 base from V and 2 bases from J, leaving 8 bases between. In germline, CDR1 is SGHVS, CDR2 FNYEAQ. The CDR3 region is CASSLEIPNTGELFF. CDR3 coding DNA: TGTGCCAGCAGCTTAGAGATCCCCAACACCGGGGAGCTGTTTTTT.

The table lists this clonotype with many counts. CDR3 in DNA: TGTGCCAGCAGCTTACGCGCAGATACGCAGTATTTT. Its protein is CASSLRADTQYF. The chain has TRBV7-2 and TRBJ2-3; no clear D gene. The CDR3 has 12 residues. The V end was cut by 2 bases, the J end by 4 bases, with 4 bases between. Germline V gene data show CDR1 as SGHTA and CDR2 as FQGNSA.

This clonotype turned up a few times. The V call is TRBV21-1, the J call TRBJ2-1. TRBV21-1 is classified as a pseudogene. This CDR3 region has 16 residues. CDR3 nucleotides: TGTGCCAGCAGCAAAGATTGGCCAAGCTCCTACAATGAGCAGTTCTTC. As protein: CASSKDWPSSYNEQFF.

The rearrangement links TRBV7-3 to TRBJ2-3, with unresolved D. Germline assignment: CDR1 SGHTA and CDR2 FQGTGA. The ends were cut back, 5 bases at V and 0 bases at J, with 12 bases in the middle. The CDR3 has 15 amino acids. Written as DNA, the CDR3 is TGTGCCAGCAGCCGCGGTGATACTAGCACAGATACGCAGTATTTT. Encoded protein: CASSRGDTSTDTQYF.

The chain couples TRBV5-1 to TRBJ1-1; D gene uncertain. Germline CDR1 and CDR2: SGHRS and YFSETQ. This CDR3 comprises 14 residues. V gave up 5 bases and J gave up 3 bases, with 14 bases separating them. The CDR3 DNA reads TGCGCCAGCAGTCCCCAGCTGGTGGACACTGAAGCTTTCTTT. It is translated as CASSPQLVDTEAFF.

This clonotype showed up just a few times. The V and J genes are TRBV9 and TRBJ2-3; no clear D. This CDR3 has 14 amino acids. Looked up from germline, CDR1 is SGDLS and CDR2 is YYNGEE. V was pared by 1 base and J by 5 bases, with 11 bases between. This chain's CDR3 is CASSVLGLRDTQYF. CDR3 coding DNA: TGTGCCAGCAGCGTACTAGGTCTCCGAGATACGCAGTATTTT.

This clonotype has only a few counts. The chain joins TRBV7-9 to TRBJ2-2; the D is unclear. CDR3 length equals 14 residues. V was clipped by 5 bases and J by 4 bases, with 11 bases between them. CDR1 and CDR2 from the germline V gene are SEHNR and FQNEAQ (reference sequence). The CDR3 is CASSRLGATGELFF. For the CDR3, the DNA is TGTGCCAGCAGCCGACTGGGTGCCACCGGGGAGCTGTTTTTT.

This clonotype was counted a few times. This chain connects TRBV25-1 to TRBJ1-1; maybe TRBD1 (6 bases). Germline CDR1 and CDR2: MGHDK and SYGVNS. Trimming removed 3 bases from V and 11 bases from J, with 10 bases in between. The CDR3 is made up of 11 amino acids. CDR3 region: CASSDPGQAFF. The CDR3 DNA is TGTGCCAGCAGTGACCCCGGACAGGCTTTCTTT.

This clonotype was counted a few times. The chain joins TRBV12-3 or TRBV12-4 to TRBJ1-2; TRBD1 is a possible D gene (5 bases). The CDR3 contains 15 residues. V shed 5 bases and J shed 1 base, with 14 bases lying between them. CDR3 in amino acids: CASSKQVTYNYGYTF. Here the CDR3 DNA reads TGTGCCAGCAGTAAACAGGTTACCTATAACTATGGCTACACCTTC.

This clonotype was observed a few times. The gene calls are TRBV6-2 or TRBV6-3 and TRBJ2-3, with unresolved D. Per germline, CDR1 MNHEY and CDR2 SVGEGT. The V end was cut by 0 bases, the J end by 4 bases, with 8 bases between. The CDR3 is 14 residues long. This chain's CDR3 is CASSYSQAADTQYF. In DNA, the CDR3 is TGTGCCAGCAGTTACTCCCAGGCTGCAGATACGCAGTATTTT.

V and J are TRBV5-8 and TRBJ1-4; the match to TRBD1 covers 7 bases. Germline loops: CDR1 SGHTS, CDR2 YDEGEE. The CDR3 spans 15 residues. Germline trimming cut 3 bases from V and 8 bases from J; bases unmatched to any gene: 10. CDR3: CASSSAGGWWEKLFF. The CDR3 coding sequence is TGTGCCAGCAGCTCGGCAGGGGGTTGGTGGGAAAAACTGTTTTTT.

There are a few counts of this clonotype. The V gene is TRBV10-2, the J gene TRBJ2-7, with 7 bases that match TRBD2. Germline lookup yields CDR1 WSHSY and CDR2 SAAADI. The CDR3 covers 14 residues. In DNA form, the CDR3 reads TGCGTCTGTTCCCGGGCTAGCGGTTCCTACGAGCAGTACTTC. Translated, it gives CVCSRASGSYEQYF.

This clonotype has only a few counts. The rearrangement uses TRBV20-1 and TRBJ1-6; unclear D gene. The CDR3 has 15 residues. Per the germline V gene, CDR1 is DFQATT and CDR2 is SNEGSKA (reference sequence). V was clipped by 7 bases and J by 13 bases, with 26 bases between them. The CDR3 coding sequence is TGCAGTGTCTCCGCACCCCAGCTCGTAGATGGGCCCCTCCACTTT. This encodes CSVSAPQLVDGPLHF.

In this sample, this clonotype turned up a few times. The gene calls are TRBV5-1 and TRBJ2-5; TRBD2 agrees at 9 bases. V gave up 7 bases and J gave up 6 bases; unmatched junction bases: 7. CDR3 length: 13 amino acids. Germline CDR1 is SGHRS and CDR2 is YFSETQ. The CDR3 DNA is TGCGCCAGCGCCGGGACTAGCTTACAGACCCAGTACTTC. Amino acids: CASAGTSLQTQYF.

This clonotype was seen more than once but under ten times. The V call is TRBV6-5, the J call TRBJ1-2; 7 nucleotides align to TRBD1. The CDR3 runs to 14 residues. After removal of 6 bases from V and 8 bases from J, the junction contained 12 bases not matched to a gene. Germline V gene data show CDR1 as MNHEY and CDR2 as SVGAGI. As DNA, the CDR3 is TGTGCCAGCAGCGCGACAGGGCTGCTCGAGGGCTACACCTTC. The encoded protein is CASSATGLLEGYTF.

There are a few counts of this clonotype. The CDR3 loop reads CASSKEGGAANEQFF. CDR3 in DNA: TGTGCCAGCAGCAAAGAGGGGGGAGCGGCGAATGAGCAGTTCTTC. This chain uses TRBV21-1 with TRBJ2-1; TRBD1 was called by the table and not checked on the DNA. TRBV21-1 is annotated as a pseudogene. The CDR3 is made up of 15 amino acids.

The chain has TRBV6-1 and TRBJ1-1, with no clear D. Deletions cut 1 base from V and 3 bases from J, with 15 bases between. CDR1 and CDR2 (germline): MNHNS, SASEGT. This CDR3 spans 16 amino acids. This CDR3 reads CASSEGFGDWYTEAFF. DNA of the CDR3: TGTGCCAGCAGTGAAGGTTTCGGGGATTGGTACACTGAAGCTTTCTTT.